These 14 T cell receptor beta chains originate from one sample sequenced in a study of cytomegalovirus exposure and HLA in healthy donors. The PCR had 60 Vbeta and 13 Jbeta primers. Method: immunoSEQ multiplex PCR; TCRdb's copy keeps in-frame clones and lacks some. The sample has some 160,000 clones; around 73% are singletons. Specimen: PBMCs. These receptors all come from a male donor in good health and CMV-seronegative.

With regard to this clone: The germline gene is not matched at one end of the junction; a read error may be the cause. The V call is TRBV5-4, the J call TRBJ1-2, with D maybe TRBD1 (6 bases). Germline CDR1 reads SGHNT; CDR2 reads YYREEE (reference sequence). The CDR3 extends over 14 amino acids. The CDR3 DNA reads TGTGCCAGCAGTTTGGGGGGGCCTTCCTATGGCTACACCTTC. Protein product: CASSLGGPSYGYTF.

The CDR3 nucleotides read TGCGCCAGCAGCCAAGATTTTACGGGGGGCGCGTTCTACGAGCAGTACTTC. The encoded protein is CASSQDFTGGAFYEQYF. This sequence joins TRBV4-3 and TRBJ2-7; D is possibly TRBD2 (7 bases). The germline CDR1 and CDR2 sequences are LGHNA and YSLEER. V lost 0 bases and J lost 3, with 18 bases in between. This CDR3 is 17 amino acids long.

The chain joins TRBV7-9 to TRBJ2-2; 8 bases are a match to TRBD1. This CDR3 has 17 residues. The ends lost 4 bases at V and 4 bases at J; junction bases unmatched: 11. The germline V gene has CDR1 SEHNR and CDR2 FQNEAQ (reference sequence). The DNA of the CDR3 is TGTGCCAGCAGCTCCCTGGACAGGGTTGGAGGCACCGGGGAGCTGTTTTTT. Its protein is CASSSLDRVGGTGELFF.

This chain links TRBV6-5 with TRBJ2-3, with 8 bases identical to TRBD2. Germline V CDR1 and CDR2: MNHEY, SVGAGI. This CDR3 has 15 residues. The trim removed 5 bases at V and 4 bases at J, leaving 8 bases unmatched. CDR3 in DNA: TGTGCCAGCAGTCAGAGCGGGGGCCGGGCAGATACGCAGTATTTT. This translates into CASSQSGGRADTQYF.

The rearrangement links TRBV29-1 to TRBJ1-2; the match to TRBD1 covers 10 bases. The V gene end was trimmed by 7 bases and the J gene end by 8 bases; junction bases not matched to a gene: 4. The germline V gene encodes CDR1 SQVTM and CDR2 ANQGSEA. The CDR3 is made up of 11 amino acids. CDR3 sequence: CSAGTGEGYTF. DNA of the CDR3: TGCAGCGCTGGGACAGGGGAAGGCTACACCTTC.

The CDR3 DNA is TGTGCCAGTAGCCCGCGACAGTTCAATGAGCAGTTCTTC. As protein: CASSPRQFNEQFF. This chain links TRBV19 with TRBJ2-1, with D perhaps matching TRBD1 (5 bases). Trimming stripped 6 bases from V and 6 bases from J, with 12 bases between. Germline CDR1 reads LNHDA; CDR2 reads SQIVND (reference sequence). The CDR3 is made up of 13 amino acids.

The chain uses TRBV7-9 and TRBJ2-3; TRBD1 matches at 7 bases. CDR1 is SEHNR, CDR2 FQNEAQ, per germline (reference sequence). V shed 3 bases and J 1 base; nucleotides not matched to a gene: 4. The CDR3 is made up of 15 amino acids. CDR3: CASSFRGQGTDTQYF. The CDR3 DNA reads TGTGCCAGCAGCTTCAGAGGACAGGGCACAGATACGCAGTATTTT.

The chain combines TRBV18 with TRBJ1-3, with 8 bases aligning to TRBD1. The CDR3 is made up of 14 amino acids. The trim removed 1 base at V and 7 bases at J, leaving 3 bases unmatched. The germline CDR1 and CDR2 sequences are KGHSH and LQKENI. The chain's CDR3 is CASSPRDRGNTIYF. CDR3 DNA sequence: TGTGCCAGCTCACCACGTGACAGGGGTAACACCATATATTTT.

This chain connects TRBV9 to TRBJ2-3; the match to TRBD2 covers 12 bases. Germline V lookup: CDR1 SGDLS, CDR2 YYNGEE. V was pared by 2 bases and J by 4 bases, with 2 bases of the junction left unmatched. The CDR3 covers 15 residues. The chain's CDR3 is CASSVLAGGADTQYF. The CDR3 bases are TGTGCCAGCAGCGTCCTAGCGGGAGGGGCAGATACGCAGTATTTT.

The genes are TRBV7-2 and TRBJ1-4; tentatively, D is TRBD1 (6 bases). The germline V and J ends were trimmed by 5 bases and 8 bases, with 18 bases remaining between them. CDR1 is SGHTA, CDR2 FQGNSA, per germline. CDR3 length: 15 residues. Here the CDR3 reads CASSPSGGGWEKLFF. In nucleotides, the CDR3 is TGTGCCAGCAGCCCCTCGGGGGGCGGATGGGAAAAACTGTTTTTT.

J is TRBJ1-6 and V is TRBV19; 11 bases map to TRBD1. V dropped 8 bases and J dropped 9; count of bases not matched to a gene: 0. The CDR3 covers 12 residues. Germline V gene sequence: CDR1 LNHDA, CDR2 SQIVND (reference sequence). CDR3 nucleotides: TGTGCCAGTGGACAGGGGGCTTCACCCCTCCACTTT. Translated, it gives CASGQGASPLHF. Filled out from reference TRBV19 and TRBJ1-6, the complete variable domain reads DGGITQSPKYLFRKEGQNVTLSCEQNLNHDAMYWYRQDPGQGLRLIYYSQIVNDFQKGDIAEGYSVSREKKESFPLTVTSAQKNPTAFYLCASGQGASPLHFGNGTRLTVT.

The rearrangement joins TRBV4-3 to TRBJ2-7; D may be TRBD2 (6 bases). Trimming took off 6 bases at V and 1 base at J, with 13 bases between the two ends. Germline values: CDR1 LGHNA, CDR2 YSLEER. CDR3 length: 14 amino acids. Here the CDR3 reads CASSTSLTSYEQYF. The CDR3 DNA reads as TGCGCCAGCAGTACTAGCTTGACATCCTACGAGCAGTACTTC.

To note about this clone: Its ends do not fully match the called genes, so a read error is possible. The chain links TRBV11-2 to TRBJ2-7, with D possibly matching TRBD1 (6 bases). Germline V CDR1 and CDR2: SGHAT, FQNNGV. CDR3 size: 13 residues. The chain's CDR3 is CASSLGGLDGASF. CDR3 DNA: TGTGCCAGCAGCTTAGGGGGGCTGGACGGCGCATCCTTC.

The chain links TRBV5-4 to TRBJ1-1, with D unclear. This CDR3 comprises 15 residues. Looked up from germline, CDR1 is SGHNT and CDR2 is YYREEE (reference sequence). Trimming removed 3 bases at V and 1 base at J, with 13 bases between. The CDR3 DNA sequence: TGTGCCAGCAGCTGGGCCGGTTTACAGAACACTGAAGCTTTCTTT. Protein: CASSWAGLQNTEAFF.